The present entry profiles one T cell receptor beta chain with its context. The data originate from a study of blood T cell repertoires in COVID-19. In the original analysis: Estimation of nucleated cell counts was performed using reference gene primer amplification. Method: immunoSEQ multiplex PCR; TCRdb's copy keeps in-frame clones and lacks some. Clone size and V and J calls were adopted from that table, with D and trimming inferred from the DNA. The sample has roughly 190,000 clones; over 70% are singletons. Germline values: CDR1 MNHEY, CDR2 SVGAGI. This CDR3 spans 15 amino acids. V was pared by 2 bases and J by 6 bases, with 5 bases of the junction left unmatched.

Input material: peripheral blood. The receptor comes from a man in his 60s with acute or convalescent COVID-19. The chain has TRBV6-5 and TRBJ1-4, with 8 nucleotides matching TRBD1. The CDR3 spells CASSYLRGLDEKLFF. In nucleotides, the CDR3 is TGTGCCAGCAGTTACCTCAGGGGGCTAGATGAAAAACTGTTTTTT.